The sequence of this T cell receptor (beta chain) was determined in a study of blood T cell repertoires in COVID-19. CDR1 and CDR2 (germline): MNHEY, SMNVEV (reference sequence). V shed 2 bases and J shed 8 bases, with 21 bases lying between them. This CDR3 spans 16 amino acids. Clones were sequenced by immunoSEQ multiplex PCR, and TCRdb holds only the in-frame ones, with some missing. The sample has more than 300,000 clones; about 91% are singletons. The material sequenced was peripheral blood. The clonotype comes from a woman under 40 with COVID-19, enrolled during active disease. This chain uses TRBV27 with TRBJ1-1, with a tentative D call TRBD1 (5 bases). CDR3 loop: CASSLSSGRQGPEAFF. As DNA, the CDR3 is TGTGCCAGCAGTTTAAGCAGTGGGCGGCAGGGTCCCGAAGCTTTCTTT.